The rows below give T cell receptor beta chains drawn from one sample of a study of blood T cell repertoires in COVID-19. Sequenced by immunoSEQ multiplex PCR; TCRdb stores in-frame clones only, minus some. The sample carries roughly 140,000 clones, approximately 80% recorded once. The sample consisted of peripheral blood. The receptors derive from a woman between 50 and 59 years old in a cohort sampled during active or convalescent COVID-19. The conserved cysteine and the conserved F or W are not part of the CDR3 here. Each record gives: J gene, V gene, CDR3 protein.

j_call: TRBJ2-1
v_call: TRBV19
cdr3_aa: ASKTGLAGGLNEQF

j_call: TRBJ1-1
v_call: TRBV29-1
cdr3_aa: SVPRTGGTEAF

j_call: TRBJ1-4
v_call: TRBV6-4
cdr3_aa: ASSAGLKATNEKLF

j_call: TRBJ2-1
v_call: TRBV19
cdr3_aa: ASSIRGTGYSYNEQF

j_call: TRBJ2-5
v_call: TRBV3-1/TRBV3-2
cdr3_aa: ASSRLAGRETQY

j_call: TRBJ2-7
v_call: TRBV15
cdr3_aa: ATSRGGSLGGAEQY

j_call: TRBJ1-1
v_call: TRBV7-9
cdr3_aa: ASSLQGGLITEAF

j_call: TRBJ1-1
v_call: TRBV16
cdr3_aa: ASSPLADTEAF

j_call: TRBJ1-2
v_call: TRBV29-1
cdr3_aa: SVYSGSYGYT

j_call: TRBJ2-5
v_call: TRBV7-9
cdr3_aa: ASSQGATGKETQY

j_call: TRBJ2-3
v_call: TRBV10-3
cdr3_aa: AIQDRGLGDTQY

j_call: TRBJ2-3
v_call: TRBV19
cdr3_aa: ATTEAGGHTDTQY

j_call: TRBJ2-3
v_call: TRBV11-3
cdr3_aa: ASSHTGVAGKDTQY

j_call: TRBJ1-1
v_call: TRBV18
cdr3_aa: ASSPTKTGEAF

j_call: TRBJ2-4
v_call: TRBV10-3
cdr3_aa: AISESSYTNKNIQY

j_call: TRBJ2-1
v_call: TRBV9
cdr3_aa: ASSPTGGTIEQF

j_call: TRBJ2-7
v_call: TRBV5-5
cdr3_aa: ASSLPGSLSYEQY

j_call: TRBJ2-1
v_call: TRBV18
cdr3_aa: ASFALTAGYNEQF

j_call: TRBJ1-5
v_call: TRBV7-9
cdr3_aa: ASSMGEQPQH

j_call: TRBJ2-1
v_call: TRBV7-3
cdr3_aa: ASSQRIDNEQF

j_call: TRBJ1-1
v_call: TRBV5-4
cdr3_aa: ASSLGDRVNTEAF

j_call: TRBJ2-1
v_call: TRBV2
cdr3_aa: ASSVGGGYNNEQF

j_call: TRBJ2-1
v_call: TRBV7-9
cdr3_aa: ASSLADGAGEQF

j_call: TRBJ2-2
v_call: TRBV10-3
cdr3_aa: AISEAGNTGELF

j_call: TRBJ2-7
v_call: TRBV16
cdr3_aa: ASSLHYEQY

j_call: TRBJ2-2
v_call: TRBV19
cdr3_aa: ASSLVGGPNTGELF

j_call: TRBJ2-4
v_call: TRBV6-5
cdr3_aa: ASAGGLAKNIQY

j_call: TRBJ2-7
v_call: TRBV7-2
cdr3_aa: ASSLDRGARLEQY

j_call: TRBJ2-7
v_call: TRBV4-1
cdr3_aa: ASSLRDRGRYEQY

j_call: TRBJ2-2
v_call: TRBV5-1
cdr3_aa: ASSSPRPPANTGELF

j_call: TRBJ2-6
v_call: TRBV6-4
cdr3_aa: ASRTDSGANVLT

j_call: TRBJ2-7
v_call: TRBV7-8
cdr3_aa: ASSPKTGRSYEQY

j_call: TRBJ2-7
v_call: TRBV6-2/TRBV6-3
cdr3_aa: ASSYRGLARGLSYEQY